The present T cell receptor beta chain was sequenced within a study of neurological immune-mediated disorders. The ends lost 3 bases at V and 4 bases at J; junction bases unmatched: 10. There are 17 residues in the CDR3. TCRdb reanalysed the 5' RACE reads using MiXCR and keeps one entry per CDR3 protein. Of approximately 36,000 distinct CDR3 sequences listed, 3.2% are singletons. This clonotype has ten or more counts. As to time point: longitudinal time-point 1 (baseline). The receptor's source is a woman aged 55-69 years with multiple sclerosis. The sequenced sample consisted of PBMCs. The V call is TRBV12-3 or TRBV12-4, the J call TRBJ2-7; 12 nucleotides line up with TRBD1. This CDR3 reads CASSLVDGDRGLYEQYF. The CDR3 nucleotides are TGTGCCAGCAGTTTGGTCGACGGGGACAGGGGGCTGTACGAGCAGTACTTC.